The following is a T cell receptor beta chain sequence with its context. This sample was taken from a study of blood T cell repertoires in COVID-19. Turning to the study itself: COVID-19 samples, acute and convalescent, were from the United States, Italy and Spain.

Sequenced by immunoSEQ multiplex PCR; TCRdb stores in-frame clones only, minus some. Seen here are about 36,000 clones, roughly 84% observed once, and the top ten hold about 2.3%. The germline CDR1 and CDR2 sequences are SNHLY and FYNNEI. This CDR3 has 16 residues. J was trimmed by 1 base and V by 7 bases; bases with no gene match: 13. The J gene is TRBJ2-7, the V gene TRBV2; 7 bases map to TRBD2. The specimen was peripheral blood. The receptor was isolated from a human donor in a cohort sampled during active COVID-19. This CDR3 is CASNGGSGSYSYEQYF. CDR3 bases: TGTGCCAGCAACGGAGGTAGCGGGTCATATTCCTACGAGCAGTACTTC.